Below, 23 T cell receptor beta chains from the same sample are listed, as sequenced in a study of blood T cell repertoires in COVID-19. Some clones are missing from TCRdb's copy, which holds only in-frame ones; the method was immunoSEQ multiplex PCR. Of some 190,000 clones in the sample, more than 70% are singletons; the top ten hold around 6%. Sequencing was performed on PBMCs or T cells enriched from blood (not recorded which). All receptors derive from a man aged 35 to 55 with acute COVID-19.

This clone showed up just a few times. The genes are TRBV28 and TRBJ2-5; D is perhaps TRBD1 (6 bases). The CDR3 is made up of 15 amino acids. The germline CDR1 and CDR2 sequences are MDHEN and SYDVKM. Trimming took 7 bases from V and 5 from J, leaving 20 bases between them. CDR3 residues: CASKPVQGSGETQYF. The CDR3 nucleotides read TGTGCCAGCAAACCCGTCCAGGGGAGTGGCGAGACCCAGTACTTC.

This sequence joins TRBV30 and TRBJ2-5; weak D call: TRBD2 (5 bases). The CDR3 contains 14 residues. The germline V and J ends were trimmed by 0 bases and 0 bases, with 8 bases remaining between them. CDR1 GTSNPN and CDR2 SVGIG come from the germline V gene (reference sequence). Written as DNA, the CDR3 is TGTGCCTGGAGTGTTGGCGGGTACCAAGAGACCCAGTACTTC. This sequence encodes CAWSVGGYQETQYF.

The V call is TRBV7-3, the J call TRBJ2-1; a weak D match, TRBD2 (5 bases). V lost 7 bases and J lost 9, with 16 bases in between. The CDR3 loop spans 13 amino acids. Per the germline V gene, CDR1 is SGHTA and CDR2 is FQGTGA. The chain's CDR3 is CASNPSGSGEQFF. CDR3 coding DNA: TGTGCCAGCAATCCCTCGGGGTCGGGTGAGCAGTTCTTC.

This clone was recorded once. The chain couples TRBV6-2 or TRBV6-3 to TRBJ2-4; 11 bases fit TRBD2. V was pared by 5 bases and J by 4 bases, with 10 bases of the junction left unmatched. Germline V gene data show CDR1 as MNHEY and CDR2 as SVGEGT. The CDR3 loop spans 17 amino acids. CDR3 nucleotides: TGTGCCAGCAGTCCCCCAATGACTAGCGGGGTAAAAAACATTCAGTACTTC. It translates to CASSPPMTSGVKNIQYF.

The chain combines TRBV30 with TRBJ1-5; D gene ambiguous. Germline-derived CDR1 and CDR2 are GTSNPN and SVGIG (reference sequence). The CDR3 sequence is 12 residues long. With 2 bases removed from V and 4 bases from J, the gap between germline ends came to 6 bases. CDR3 nucleotide sequence: TGTGCCTGGAGTTCCCAAAATCAGCCCCAGCATTTT. Protein product: CAWSSQNQPQHF.

The chain has TRBV21-1 and TRBJ1-5. TRBV21-1 is marked as a pseudogene. This CDR3 is built from 16 residues. The CDR3 loop reads CASSNGLGGFNQPQHF. Written as DNA, the CDR3 is TGTGCCAGCAGCAATGGTTTGGGGGGGTTCAATCAGCCCCAGCATTTT.

The rearrangement uses TRBV9 and TRBJ2-2; TRBD2 agrees at 7 bases. Germline loops: CDR1 SGDLS, CDR2 YYNGEE. J gave up 5 bases and V 3 bases, and 16 bases lay outside the gene matches. CDR3 length: 18 residues. CDR3 in DNA: TGTGCCAGCAGCGCCAAGCGGGGAATCCCGGTGTATACCGGGGAGCTGTTTTTT. Translating gives CASSAKRGIPVYTGELFF.

There are a few counts of this clone. The CDR3 loop reads CASSIQGLGGTQYF. CDR3 bases: TGTGCCAGCTCTATCCAGGGACTCGGAGGGACCCAGTACTTC. The V gene is TRBV18, the J gene TRBJ2-5; maybe TRBD2 (6 bases). Trimming took 6 bases from V and 7 from J, leaving 18 bases between them. The V gene's germline CDR1 is KGHSH and CDR2 LQKENI. CDR3 length equals 14 residues.

The genes are TRBV25-1 and TRBJ2-7; the D gene is possibly TRBD1 (5 bases). This CDR3 contains 14 residues. Germline V CDR1 and CDR2: MGHDK, SYGVNS. V shed 3 bases and J shed 2 bases, with 11 bases lying between them. The CDR3 sequence: CASSDRTLTYEQYF. The CDR3 bases are TGTGCCAGCAGTGACAGGACACTAACCTACGAGCAGTACTTC.

A single count supports this clone. The chain joins TRBV25-1 to TRBJ1-4, with D perhaps matching TRBD1 (5 bases). The germline CDR1 and CDR2 sequences are MGHDK and SYGVNS. The germline V and J ends were trimmed by 6 bases and 7 bases, with 12 bases remaining between them. The CDR3 is 13 residues long. For the CDR3, the DNA is TGTGCCAGCAGAAAAGACAGTCTTGAAAAACTGTTTTTT. This gives the protein CASRKDSLEKLFF.

The gene calls are TRBV25-1 and TRBJ2-2, with TRBD1 as a possible D gene (6 bases). Trimming cost V 1 base and J 6 bases, with 12 bases left between them. This CDR3 has 15 residues. Germline V CDR1 and CDR2: MGHDK, SYGVNS. CDR3 residues: CASSESPHRAGELFF. The DNA for the CDR3 is TGTGCCAGCAGTGAATCCCCCCACAGGGCCGGGGAGCTGTTTTTT.

The chain has TRBV5-1 and TRBJ2-5; TRBD2 matches 14 bases. The CDR3 has 16 residues. Germline CDR1 is SGHRS and CDR2 is YFSETQ. V shed 3 bases and J 5 bases; nucleotides not matched to a gene: 6. In DNA, the CDR3 is TGCGCCAGCAGCTGGGGACTAGCGGGAGTTGGGGAGACCCAGTACTTC. Its translation is CASSWGLAGVGETQYF. The complete variable domain, with remaining parts taken from reference TRBV5-1 and TRBJ2-5, reads KAGVTQTPRYLIKTRGQQVTLSCSPISGHRSVSWYQQTPGQGLQFLFEYFSETQRNKGNFPGRFSGRQFSNSRSEMNVSTLELGDSALYLCASSWGLAGVGETQYFGPGTRLLVL.

This clone was seen once. The chain employs TRBV4-3 and TRBJ2-1; a weak D match, TRBD1 (6 bases). The CDR3 runs to 16 residues. Germline V gives CDR1 LGHNA, CDR2 YSLEER. Trimming left V 0 bases short and J 6 bases short, with 15 bases between. The CDR3 sequence is CASSQDPSGVSNEQFF. The DNA for the CDR3 is TGCGCCAGCAGCCAAGATCCTTCAGGGGTATCCAATGAGCAGTTCTTC.

This clone was detected only a few times. The V and J genes are TRBV9 and TRBJ2-1; D remains unclear. This CDR3 has 15 residues. The V and J ends lost 3 bases and 4 bases respectively, with 14 bases between them. The germline CDR1 and CDR2 sequences are SGDLS and YYNGEE. The CDR3 loop reads CASSGADPRYNEQFF. The CDR3 nucleotides read TGTGCCAGCAGCGGAGCCGACCCTAGGTACAATGAGCAGTTCTTC.

V is TRBV10-3 and J is TRBJ2-7; weak D call: TRBD1 (5 bases). CDR1 and CDR2 from the germline V gene are ENHRY and SYGVKD. V lost 10 bases and J 0 bases, leaving 13 bases between the germline ends. There are 13 residues in the CDR3. CDR3 in DNA: TGTGCCACCTGGACCGACAGCTCCTACGAGCAGTACTTC. The encoded protein is CATWTDSSYEQYF.

The chain joins TRBV6-4 to TRBJ1-2; 8 bases align to TRBD1. Trimming cost V 3 bases and J 3 bases; bases outside gene matches: 0. CDR3 length: 13 amino acids. Germline assignment: CDR1 MRHNA and CDR2 SNTAGT. The CDR3 protein is CASSETGDYGYTF. In nucleotides, the CDR3 is TGTGCCAGCAGTGAGACAGGGGACTATGGCTACACCTTC.

The chain employs TRBV2 and TRBJ1-2, with D tentatively TRBD1 (5 bases). The CDR3 totals 15 residues. Germline V gene sequence: CDR1 SNHLY, CDR2 FYNNEI. The V and J ends lost 5 bases and 8 bases respectively, with 21 bases between them. The CDR3 DNA reads TGTGCCAGCAGTTCACCGGACATTGGAATTTCGGGCTACACCTTC. It encodes CASSSPDIGISGYTF.

The chain joins TRBV27 to TRBJ1-4; D not certain. Trimming left V 6 bases short and J 0 bases short, with 14 bases between. CDR1 is MNHEY, CDR2 SMNVEV, per germline (reference sequence). This CDR3 comprises 16 residues. The CDR3 loop is CASRVTPQATNEKLFF. CDR3 nucleotide sequence: TGTGCCAGCAGAGTGACACCCCAAGCAACTAATGAAAAACTGTTTTTT.

This rearrangement joins TRBV4-1 to TRBJ2-5, with 14 bases that match TRBD2. Germline CDR1 and CDR2: MGHRA and YSYEKL. This CDR3 is 15 amino acids long. J gave up 7 bases and V 3 bases, and 4 bases lay outside the gene matches. The CDR3 DNA reads as TGCGCCAGCAGCCAGGGACTAGCGGGAGCGGGGACCCAGTACTTC. The encoded protein is CASSQGLAGAGTQYF.

This clone was recorded once. The chain has TRBV6-7 and TRBJ2-7; 8 bases agree with TRBD2. TRBV6-7 belongs to the ORF category, with a function that is uncertain. The CDR3 spans 14 residues. The V and J ends lost 11 bases and 1 base, in that order; junction bases with no gene match: 10. For the CDR3, the DNA is TGTGCCTCATTTAGCGGGATTCTTTCCTACGAGCAGTACTTC. This sequence encodes CASFSGILSYEQYF.

Comment on this clone: Germline and junction disagree at one end, which may indicate a read error. V and J are TRBV7-3 and TRBJ2-5; the match to TRBD2 covers 12 bases. The CDR3 has 14 residues. CDR1 and CDR2 (germline): SGHTA, FQGTGA. CDR3 residues: CASSPSRLAGEPDF. DNA of the CDR3: TGTGCCAGCAGCCCCAGCCGACTAGCGGGAGAGCCGGACTTC.

The genes are TRBV25-1 and TRBJ2-1, with D possibly being TRBD2 (5 bases). Trimming removed 3 bases at V and 6 bases at J, with 9 bases between. Germline V lookup: CDR1 MGHDK, CDR2 SYGVNS. The CDR3 has 13 amino acids. CDR3 in amino acids: CASSEVGSNEQFF. In DNA form, the CDR3 reads TGTGCCAGCAGTGAGGTAGGGAGCAATGAGCAGTTCTTC.

The CDR3 here is CASSPPYSQETQYF. CDR3 coding DNA: TGTGCCAGCTCACCACCGTACAGTCAAGAGACCCAGTACTTC. The rearrangement links TRBV18 to TRBJ2-5, with D unresolved. Germline V CDR1 and CDR2: KGHSH, LQKENI. The CDR3 is 14 amino acids. The V end was cut by 0 bases, the J end by 2 bases, with 7 bases between.